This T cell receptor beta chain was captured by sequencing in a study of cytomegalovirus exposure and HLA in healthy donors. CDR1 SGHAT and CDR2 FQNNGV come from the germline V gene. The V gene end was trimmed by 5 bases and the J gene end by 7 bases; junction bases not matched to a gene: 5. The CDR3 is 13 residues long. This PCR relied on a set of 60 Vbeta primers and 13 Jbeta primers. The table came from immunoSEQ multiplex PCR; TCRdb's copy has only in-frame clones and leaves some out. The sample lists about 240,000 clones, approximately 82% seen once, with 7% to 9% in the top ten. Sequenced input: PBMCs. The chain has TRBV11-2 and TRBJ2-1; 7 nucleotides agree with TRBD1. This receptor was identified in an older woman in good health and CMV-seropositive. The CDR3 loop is CASSRQGRNEQFF. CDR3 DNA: TGTGCCAGCAGCCGACAGGGACGGAATGAGCAGTTCTTC. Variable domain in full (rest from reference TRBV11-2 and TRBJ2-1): EAGVAQSPRYKIIEKRQSVAFWCNPISGHATLYWYQQILGQGPKLLIQFQNNGVVDDSQLPKDRFSAERLKGVDSTLKIQPAKLEDSAVYLCASSRQGRNEQFFGPGTRLTVL.